Shown below are 24 T cell receptor beta chains from a single sample sequenced in a study of blood T cell repertoires in COVID-19. Method: immunoSEQ multiplex PCR; TCRdb's copy keeps in-frame clones and lacks some. The sample records 130,000 to 150,000 clones, about 86% being singletons. The sample consisted of peripheral blood. Receptors originate from a human donor in a cohort sampled during active COVID-19.

The rearrangement joins TRBV27 to TRBJ1-5, with D perhaps TRBD1 (5 bases). V dropped 5 bases and J dropped 7 bases, with 12 bases sitting between them. CDR3 length equals 13 residues. Germline V lookup: CDR1 MNHEY, CDR2 SMNVEV (reference sequence). CDR3 residues: CASSPQGNQPQHF. The CDR3 coding sequence is TGTGCCAGCAGTCCCCAGGGTAACCAGCCCCAGCATTTT.

The CDR3 DNA reads TGTGCCAGCAGCCTGCATAGGGGGCCGGGCACTGAAGCTTTCTTT. Amino acids: CASSLHRGPGTEAFF. This sequence joins TRBV14 and TRBJ1-1; 7 nucleotides align to TRBD1. J was trimmed by 4 bases and V by 4 bases; bases with no gene match: 9. Germline V gene sequence: CDR1 SGHDN, CDR2 FVKESK. The CDR3 covers 15 residues.

V gene TRBV2 combines with J gene TRBJ1-5; TRBD1 might be the D (6 bases). Germline loops: CDR1 SNHLY, CDR2 FYNNEI. The CDR3 contains 15 residues. V dropped 1 base and J dropped 6 bases, with 13 bases sitting between them. CDR3: CASSEVWGPGQPQHF. CDR3 nucleotides: TGTGCCAGCAGTGAAGTTTGGGGGCCGGGTCAGCCCCAGCATTTT. The whole variable domain, filled in from reference TRBV2 and TRBJ1-5, reads EPEVTQTPSHQVTQMGQEVILRCVPISNHLYFYWYRQILGQKVEFLVSFYNNEISEKSEIFDDQFSVERPDGSNFTLKIRSTKLEDSAMYFCASSEVWGPGQPQHFGDGTRLSIL.

V gene TRBV4-3 combines with J gene TRBJ2-1; 9 bases fit TRBD2. This CDR3 comprises 17 residues. The J segment lost 1 base and the V segment lost 1 base, leaving 5 bases of the junction unmatched. Germline CDR1 and CDR2: LGHNA and YSLEER. The CDR3 DNA reads TGCGCCAGCAGCCAAGGGGGACTAGCCGGATCCTACAATGAGCAGTTCTTC. Encoded protein: CASSQGGLAGSYNEQFF.

The chain joins TRBV11-2 to TRBJ2-7; the match to TRBD1 covers 7 bases. CDR1 is SGHAT and CDR2 is FQNNGV in the germline V gene. V lost 5 bases and J lost 5; bases outside the gene matches: 18. The CDR3 is 17 residues long. The CDR3 nucleotides read TGTGCCAGCAGCACGCGACAGGGTCGCGTTCGTGTTGACGAGCAGTACTTC. This translates into CASSTRQGRVRVDEQYF.

This chain links TRBV5-1 with TRBJ2-1, with 12 bases lining up with TRBD2. Germline V gene sequence: CDR1 SGHRS, CDR2 YFSETQ. The CDR3 has 17 residues. V was pared by 2 bases and J by 8 bases, with 11 bases of the junction left unmatched. For the CDR3, the DNA is TGCGCCAGCAGCTTACCACTAGCGGGAGGCTCAATGGATGAGCAGTTCTTC. This translates into CASSLPLAGGSMDEQFF.

The chain couples TRBV18 to TRBJ2-7, with 8 bases fitting TRBD2. There are 17 residues in the CDR3. Germline CDR1 and CDR2: KGHSH and LQKENI. The ends lost 0 bases at V and 0 bases at J; junction bases unmatched: 7. The CDR3 DNA follows: TGTGCCAGCTCACCACCGCGGGGCGGGAGGAGCTCCTACGAGCAGTACTTC. Its protein product is CASSPPRGGRSSYEQYF.

This clone was detected only once. The J gene is TRBJ1-5, the V gene TRBV29-1; D might be TRBD1 (5 bases). The germline V gene has CDR1 SQVTM and CDR2 ANQGSEA. The CDR3 spans 15 residues. Trimming left V 4 bases short and J 0 bases short, with 13 bases between. The DNA of the CDR3 is TGCAGCGTTGGAGTTGACAGACATAGCAATCAGCCCCAGCATTTT. Amino acids: CSVGVDRHSNQPQHF.

The chain carries TRBV7-9 and TRBJ2-7; a possible D gene is TRBD1 (5 bases). The V gene's germline CDR1 is SEHNR and CDR2 FQNEAQ (reference sequence). Trimming stripped 4 bases from V and 6 bases from J, with 7 bases between. CDR3 length: 11 residues. CDR3 coding DNA: TGTGCCAGCAGCTGGGGCATCGAGCAGTACTTC. Translating it yields CASSWGIEQYF.

This chain links TRBV6-2 or TRBV6-3 with TRBJ1-1, with D possibly matching TRBD1 (6 bases). The CDR3 is 15 residues long. Germline V lookup: CDR1 MNHEY, CDR2 SVGEGT. The V end was cut by 4 bases, the J end by 2 bases, with 14 bases between. Written as DNA, the CDR3 is TGTGCCAGCAGTTTACAGGGTGCGCGTAACACTGAAGCTTTCTTT. Translation: CASSLQGARNTEAFF.

The genes are TRBV11-2 and TRBJ2-1; tentative D call: TRBD2 (6 bases). The CDR3 runs to 15 residues. Per the germline V gene, CDR1 is SGHAT and CDR2 is FQNNGV. V dropped 5 bases and J dropped 0 bases, with 11 bases sitting between them. CDR3 residues: CASSRQTSSYNEQFF. The CDR3 nucleotides are TGTGCCAGCAGCCGTCAGACTAGCTCCTACAATGAGCAGTTCTTC. The full variable domain, with the rest looked up from reference TRBV11-2 and TRBJ2-1, is EAGVAQSPRYKIIEKRQSVAFWCNPISGHATLYWYQQILGQGPKLLIQFQNNGVVDDSQLPKDRFSAERLKGVDSTLKIQPAKLEDSAVYLCASSRQTSSYNEQFFGPGTRLTVL.

The gene calls are TRBV5-1 and TRBJ1-4; D gene ambiguous. CDR3 length: 14 amino acids. Per the germline V gene, CDR1 is SGHRS and CDR2 is YFSETQ. Trimming stripped 4 bases from V and 0 bases from J, with 7 bases between. In DNA, the CDR3 is TGCGCCAGCAGCAGAGTAGCAACTAATGAAAAACTGTTTTTT. Amino acid sequence: CASSRVATNEKLFF.

The chain has TRBV29-1 and TRBJ2-2; D is ambiguous. Trimming cost V 1 base and J 5 bases, with 5 bases left between them. There are 12 residues in the CDR3. Germline CDR1 is SQVTM and CDR2 is ANQGSEA. DNA of the CDR3: TGCAGCGTTGAAGGGGCGACCGGGGAGCTGTTTTTT. Amino acids: CSVEGATGELFF.

This clone was found a few times. The chain links TRBV6-5 to TRBJ1-1, with TRBD1 identical over 7 bases. V was pared by 2 bases and J by 1 base, with 4 bases of the junction left unmatched. There are 15 residues in the CDR3. CDR1 and CDR2 (germline): MNHEY, SVGAGI. The CDR3 spells CASSYGDRANTEAFF. The CDR3 region has the DNA TGTGCCAGCAGTTACGGCGACAGGGCGAACACTGAAGCTTTCTTT.

The rearrangement joins TRBV5-1 to TRBJ2-5; 12 bases are a match to TRBD1. Germline values: CDR1 SGHRS, CDR2 YFSETQ. J lost 0 bases, V lost 4 bases, and 10 bases had no gene match. The CDR3 length is 18 residues. The CDR3 protein is CASSLTGTGGVYQETQYF. In DNA form, the CDR3 reads TGCGCCAGCAGCCTTACCGGGACAGGGGGCGTATACCAAGAGACCCAGTACTTC.

The chain has TRBV7-2 and TRBJ2-3; 9 bases match TRBD2. V trimming: 2 bases; J trimming: 0 bases; junction bases outside the gene matches: 12. Germline V gives CDR1 SGHTA, CDR2 FQGNSA. The CDR3 runs to 19 residues. CDR3 protein: CASSLRPSGAAPSTDTQYF. CDR3 in DNA: TGTGCCAGCAGCTTAAGGCCTAGCGGGGCGGCCCCTAGCACAGATACGCAGTATTTT. Filled out from reference TRBV7-2 and TRBJ2-3, the complete variable domain reads GAGVSQSPSNKVTEKGKDVELRCDPISGHTALYWYRQSLGQGLEFLIYFQGNSAPDKSGLPSDRFSAERTGGSVSTLTIQRTQQEDSAVYLCASSLRPSGAAPSTDTQYFGPGTRLTVL.

V usage is TRBV5-1 and J usage is TRBJ2-7; 9 bases are shared with TRBD2. The CDR3 covers 14 residues. Trimming removed 0 bases from V and 3 bases from J; junction bases left unmatched: 1. Germline CDR1 and CDR2: SGHRS and YFSETQ. CDR3 in DNA: TGCGCCAGCAGCTTGGCTAGCGGGGTCTACGAGCAGTACTTC. Translating gives CASSLASGVYEQYF.

The gene calls are TRBV2 and TRBJ2-7; 13 bases map to TRBD2. With 7 bases clipped from V and 6 bases from J, the junction kept 15 bases outside the gene matches. Germline values: CDR1 SNHLY, CDR2 FYNNEI. The CDR3 runs 17 residues. The CDR3 loop reads CASMRRGLGLAGCEQYF. CDR3 bases: TGTGCCAGCATGCGAAGGGGGCTGGGACTAGCGGGATGCGAGCAGTACTTC.

The chain couples TRBV2 to TRBJ2-7, with D hard to call. The CDR3 loop spans 14 amino acids. Trimming removed 2 bases from V and 0 bases from J, with 8 bases in between. CDR1 is SNHLY and CDR2 is FYNNEI in the germline V gene. CDR3 amino acids: CASSESGYSYEQYF. CDR3 nucleotides: TGTGCCAGCAGTGAATCAGGATACTCCTACGAGCAGTACTTC.

The chain employs TRBV7-9 and TRBJ1-2; weak D call: TRBD1 (6 bases). Per the germline V gene, CDR1 is SEHNR and CDR2 is FQNEAQ (reference sequence). There are 17 residues in the CDR3. V gave up 5 bases and J gave up 0 bases, with 19 bases separating them. In nucleotides, the CDR3 is TGTGCCAGCAGCCCTAAGCCGGGGGGACAAGCTAACTATGGCTACACCTTC. Translation: CASSPKPGGQANYGYTF.

The V call is TRBV7-8, the J call TRBJ2-5; 10 nucleotides align to TRBD1. The V gene's germline CDR1 is SGHVS and CDR2 FQNEAQ. V was clipped by 5 bases and J by 5 bases; unmatched bases: 2. CDR3 length: 13 amino acids. The CDR3 DNA follows: TGTGCCAGCAGCCGGGGACAGGGGGAGACCCAGTACTTC. Translated, it gives CASSRGQGETQYF.

The V call is TRBV6-5, the J call TRBJ2-5; D remains ambiguous. Trimming cost V 6 bases and J 7 bases, with 18 bases left between them. The CDR3 length is 14 residues. Germline V gene lookup returns CDR1 MNHEY and CDR2 SVGAGI. The CDR3 region is CASSPTGIGGTQYF. The DNA of the CDR3 is TGTGCCAGCAGCCCGACTGGTATTGGCGGGACCCAGTACTTC.

The chain uses TRBV6-5 and TRBJ1-2; the D is unclear. V lost 5 bases and J lost 0, with 10 bases in between. Germline V gene lookup returns CDR1 MNHEY and CDR2 SVGAGI. CDR3 length: 14 amino acids. The CDR3 DNA reads TGTGCCAGCAGTCCCTCTACAGCTAACTATGGCTACACCTTC. Protein product: CASSPSTANYGYTF.

CDR3 sequence reads: CASIPGVLNTEAFF. For the CDR3, the DNA is TGTGCCAGCATCCCAGGGGTCCTGAACACTGAAGCTTTCTTT. This chain joins TRBV5-6 and TRBJ1-1; D perhaps matches TRBD1 (6 bases). Trimming removed 6 bases at V and 0 bases at J, with 12 bases between. This CDR3 is 14 amino acids long. The V gene's germline CDR1 is SGHDT and CDR2 YYEEEE.